These 24 T cell receptor beta chains share one sample of origin, sequenced in a study of graft-versus-host responses after intestinal transplantation. Data came from immunoSEQ multiplex PCR; TCRdb stores just in-frame clones and leaves some out. The profile shows 77,000 or so clones, about 90% of them singletons. Material: PBMCs, obtained 98 days after intestinal transplantation. Receptor source: a human patient who received an intestinal transplant, so some T cells may come from the graft donor.

The chain has TRBV19 and TRBJ2-7, with a weak D call TRBD1 (5 bases). CDR1 and CDR2 (germline): LNHDA, SQIVND (reference sequence). The CDR3 runs to 14 residues. V dropped 4 bases and J dropped 4 bases, with 14 bases sitting between them. Written as DNA, the CDR3 is TGTGCCAGTAGTAGAACCCAGGGATCGTACGAGCAGTACTTC. Its protein is CASSRTQGSYEQYF.

The rearrangement uses TRBV7-2 and TRBJ2-3; 9 nucleotides align to TRBD2. Germline CDR1 reads SGHTA; CDR2 reads FQGNSA. This CDR3 is built from 16 residues. V lost 1 base and J lost 4; bases outside the gene matches: 6. CDR3: CASSLEGGRASDTQYF. DNA of the CDR3: TGTGCCAGCAGCTTAGAGGGCGGGAGGGCCTCAGATACGCAGTATTTT.

The chain carries TRBV20-1 and TRBJ2-3; tentative D call: TRBD1 (6 bases). This CDR3 spans 11 amino acids. CDR1 is DFQATT and CDR2 is SNEGSKA in the germline V gene (reference sequence). V was cut by 7 bases and J by 1 base, with 6 bases left in between. The CDR3 bases are TGCAGTGGGGGGCGCACAGATACGCAGTATTTT. It is translated as CSGGRTDTQYF.

This rearrangement joins TRBV19 to TRBJ2-3; the match to TRBD2 covers 11 bases. This CDR3 region has 15 residues. The germline V gene has CDR1 LNHDA and CDR2 SQIVND (reference sequence). V shed 11 bases, J shed 0 bases, and the junction held 7 bases outside the gene matches. The CDR3 loop is CASSGRSFSTDTQYF. Written as DNA, the CDR3 is TGTGCCTCTAGCGGGAGGTCCTTTAGCACAGATACGCAGTATTTT. Using reference TRBV19 and TRBJ2-3 for the parts outside the CDR3, the full variable domain is DGGITQSPKYLFRKEGQNVTLSCEQNLNHDAMYWYRQDPGQGLRLIYYSQIVNDFQKGDIAEGYSVSREKKESFPLTVTSAQKNPTAFYLCASSGRSFSTDTQYFGPGTRLTVL.

This clone was detected only once. The chain has TRBV6-1 and TRBJ2-1, with 9 bases matching TRBD2. The germline V gene encodes CDR1 MNHNS and CDR2 SASEGT. V lost 4 bases and J lost 3; bases outside the gene matches: 4. The length of the CDR3 is 15 residues. In DNA form, the CDR3 reads TGTGCCAGCAGTGTTAGCGGGGGCCTCTACAATGAGCAGTTCTTC. It specifies CASSVSGGLYNEQFF.

The rearrangement links TRBV4-1 to TRBJ1-1; TRBD1 is a possible D gene (6 bases). The V gene's germline CDR1 is MGHRA and CDR2 YSYEKL. Trimming took 1 base from V and 4 from J, leaving 13 bases between them. This CDR3 is built from 15 residues. This chain's CDR3 is CASSQGNRVVTEAFF. CDR3 DNA: TGCGCCAGCAGCCAAGGGAACAGGGTTGTCACTGAAGCTTTCTTT.

The rearrangement joins TRBV14 to TRBJ1-2, with 7 bases aligning to TRBD1. V lost 8 bases and J lost 3; bases outside the gene matches: 9. Germline CDR1 SGHDN, CDR2 FVKESK. The CDR3 is 14 residues long. CDR3 sequence (DNA): TGTGCCAGCCGGACAGGTCCCCTTGACTATGGCTACACCTTC. Residues: CASRTGPLDYGYTF.

The chain joins TRBV5-1 to TRBJ2-3, with TRBD2 as a possible D gene (5 bases). The V and J ends lost 7 bases and 4 bases respectively, with 13 bases between them. There are 13 residues in the CDR3. Germline assignment: CDR1 SGHRS and CDR2 YFSETQ. The CDR3 DNA is TGCGCCAGCGGTCGGGGAAGCGCAGATACGCAGTATTTT. It encodes CASGRGSADTQYF.

The genes are TRBV19 and TRBJ2-5, with TRBD1 matching 11 bases. The better agreement between TRBJ2-7 and the DNA end casts doubt on the J call. This CDR3 is built from 15 residues. Germline V lookup: CDR1 LNHDA, CDR2 SQIVND (reference sequence). The CDR3 DNA reads as TGTGCCAGTCAACCCGGGACAGGGGGTTTGTACGAGCAGTACTTC. Encoded protein: CASQPGTGGLYEQYF.

This clone has more than one count but fewer than ten. CDR3 amino acids: CSVGDRAAYEQYF. The CDR3 nucleotides are TGCAGCGTTGGGGACAGGGCGGCCTACGAGCAGTACTTC. The J gene is TRBJ2-7, the V gene TRBV29-1; TRBD1 matches at 9 bases. J was trimmed by 2 bases and V by 4 bases; bases with no gene match: 3. Germline assignment: CDR1 SQVTM and CDR2 ANQGSEA. The CDR3 loop spans 13 amino acids.

In this sample, this clone turned up a few times. The chain carries TRBV2 and TRBJ2-7; tentatively, D is TRBD2 (5 bases). Trimming shortened V by 6 bases and J by 6 bases, and 9 bases separated the two germline ends. Germline CDR1 reads SNHLY; CDR2 reads FYNNEI. The CDR3 spans 11 residues. Written as DNA, the CDR3 is TGTGCCAGCAGCCCCGGGGTCGAGCAGTACTTC. Residues: CASSPGVEQYF.

CDR3 coding DNA: TGTGCCAGCGGATCTAGGGGGGGGGCCCCCTACGAGCAGTACTTC. It is translated as CASGSRGGAPYEQYF. This rearrangement joins TRBV2 to TRBJ2-7; D is possibly TRBD2 (7 bases). Trimming took 8 bases from V and 2 from J, leaving 19 bases between them. The CDR3 totals 15 residues. From germline, CDR1 is SNHLY and CDR2 FYNNEI.

The chain employs TRBV7-3 and TRBJ1-1; D is undetermined. Germline V gives CDR1 SGHTA, CDR2 FQGTGA. This CDR3 spans 10 amino acids. V was shortened by 5 bases and J by 8 bases, with 6 bases between the two germline ends. Written as DNA, the CDR3 is TGTGCCAGCAGCCTTCAAGAAGCTTTCTTT. It yields the protein CASSLQEAFF.

The chain links TRBV4-1 to TRBJ2-5; D is unclear. This CDR3 contains 14 residues. The V gene's germline CDR1 is MGHRA and CDR2 YSYEKL. Trimming took off 0 bases at V and 5 bases at J, with 10 bases between the two ends. CDR3 loop: CASSQDKVWETQYF. The CDR3 DNA reads TGCGCCAGCAGCCAAGATAAGGTGTGGGAGACCCAGTACTTC.

The chain carries TRBV4-3 and TRBJ2-2; D possibly corresponds to TRBD1 (5 bases). The CDR3 consists of 14 residues. CDR1 is LGHNA and CDR2 is YSLEER in the germline V gene. Trimming pared 5 bases from V and 4 bases from J, leaving 11 bases between. In DNA form, the CDR3 reads TGCGCCAGCAGCAGGGGCACCGGCACCGGGGAGCTGTTTTTT. This encodes CASSRGTGTGELFF.

This clone was detected only once. The chain has TRBV11-2 and TRBJ2-7, with D possibly TRBD1 on 6 matching bases. The length of the CDR3 is 16 residues. V was clipped by 0 bases and J by 5 bases, with 17 bases between them. Germline lookup yields CDR1 SGHAT and CDR2 FQNNGV. The DNA for the CDR3 is TGTGCCAGCAGCTTAGACCCCCGAGACAGGTTACACGAGCAGTACTTC. Translation: CASSLDPRDRLHEQYF.

V gene TRBV7-3 combines with J gene TRBJ1-1; D is unresolved. The CDR3 sequence is 14 residues long. The germline V gene encodes CDR1 SGHTA and CDR2 FQGTGA. Trimming pared 2 bases from V and 0 bases from J, leaving 7 bases between. CDR3 sequence (DNA): TGTGCCAGCAGCTTACGGCCGATGAACACTGAAGCTTTCTTT. This gives the protein CASSLRPMNTEAFF. Full variable domain (remainder filled in from reference TRBV7-3 and TRBJ1-1): GAGVSQTPSNKVTEKGKYVELRCDPISGHTALYWYRQSLGQGPEFLIYFQGTGAADDSGLPNDRFFAVRPEGSVSTLKIQRTERGDSAVYLCASSLRPMNTEAFFGQGTRLTVV.

V and J are TRBV7-2 and TRBJ2-7; D perhaps matches TRBD1 (5 bases). The CDR3 contains 14 residues. V dropped 1 base and J dropped 2 bases, with 9 bases sitting between them. Germline V CDR1 and CDR2: SGHTA, FQGNSA. DNA for the CDR3: TGTGCCAGCAGCTTAGGAACAGGAGCCTACGAGCAGTACTTC. This sequence encodes CASSLGTGAYEQYF. Variable domain in full (rest from reference TRBV7-2 and TRBJ2-7): GAGVSQSPSNKVTEKGKDVELRCDPISGHTALYWYRQSLGQGLEFLIYFQGNSAPDKSGLPSDRFSAERTGGSVSTLTIQRTQQEDSAVYLCASSLGTGAYEQYFGPGTRLTVT.

V gene TRBV5-1 combines with J gene TRBJ2-3, with 7 bases matching TRBD2. The CDR3 length is 16 residues. V lost 0 bases to trimming and J lost 5 bases; unmatched junction nucleotides: 9. In germline, CDR1 is SGHRS, CDR2 YFSETQ. This CDR3 reads CASSLERGGFLDTQYF. As DNA, the CDR3 is TGCGCCAGCAGCTTGGAGCGGGGAGGGTTTCTAGATACGCAGTATTTT. Full variable domain (outside the CDR3, taken from reference TRBV5-1 and TRBJ2-3): KAGVTQTPRYLIKTRGQQVTLSCSPISGHRSVSWYQQTPGQGLQFLFEYFSETQRNKGNFPGRFSGRQFSNSRSEMNVSTLELGDSALYLCASSLERGGFLDTQYFGPGTRLTVL.

This clone came up once. This chain joins TRBV6-5 and TRBJ2-7; possibly TRBD1 or TRBD2 for D (5 bases each). Per germline, CDR1 MNHEY and CDR2 SVGAGI. The CDR3 consists of 13 residues. V was trimmed by 5 bases and J by 5 bases, leaving 13 bases between them. CDR3 bases: TGTGCCAGCAGTGGAGGAGCAGGGAACGAGCAGTACTTC. The encoded protein is CASSGGAGNEQYF.

J is TRBJ2-7 and V is TRBV6-6; possibly TRBD1 for D (7 bases). CDR1 is MNHNY, CDR2 SVGAGI, per germline (reference sequence). V lost 6 bases and J lost 2, with 17 bases in between. The CDR3 runs to 15 residues. CDR3 loop: CASSLSQGRTYEQYF. The CDR3 bases are TGTGCCAGCAGCCTATCACAGGGGAGGACCTACGAGCAGTACTTC.

This clone was seen just once. The rearrangement uses TRBV2 and TRBJ1-5, with 8 bases that match TRBD1. The length of the CDR3 is 15 residues. Germline assignment: CDR1 SNHLY and CDR2 FYNNEI. Trimming cost V 4 bases and J 6 bases; bases outside gene matches: 8. The CDR3 region is CASSGTRGHSQPQHF. CDR3 sequence (DNA): TGTGCCAGCAGTGGAACCAGGGGGCATAGTCAGCCCCAGCATTTT.

This clone was counted a single time. This CDR3 is CASSFGQGRWETQYF. In DNA form, the CDR3 reads TGTGCCAGCAGCTTCGGACAGGGTCGGTGGGAGACCCAGTACTTC. This sequence joins TRBV7-2 and TRBJ2-5, with 8 positions matching TRBD1. CDR1 and CDR2 from the germline V gene are SGHTA and FQGNSA. The CDR3 has 15 residues. Trimming at V came to 3 bases and at J to 5 bases, leaving 8 bases not matched to a gene. Looking up the rest from reference TRBV7-2 and TRBJ2-5 gives the full variable domain: GAGVSQSPSNKVTEKGKDVELRCDPISGHTALYWYRQSLGQGLEFLIYFQGNSAPDKSGLPSDRFSAERTGGSVSTLTIQRTQQEDSAVYLCASSFGQGRWETQYFGPGTRLLVL.

V is TRBV25-1 and J is TRBJ1-2; TRBD1 is a possible D gene (5 bases). Germline V gene sequence: CDR1 MGHDK, CDR2 SYGVNS. Between the trimmed V and J ends, which lost 1 base and 5 bases, there was a span of 11 bases. The CDR3 runs 14 residues. CDR3 nucleotides: TGTGCCAGCAGTGAATTGTGGGGGAGGTATGGCTACACCTTC. Protein sequence: CASSELWGRYGYTF.